What follows is one T cell receptor (beta chain) and its context. Its antigen remains unidentified. CDR3 size: 14 residues. V was pared by 2 bases and J by 1 base, with 9 bases between. This sample was taken from a study of shared clonotypes between healthy human individuals. Study-wide findings and caveats: Only a few donors were included, so the genetic and exposure-history diversity represented was limited.

Clones were read by immunoSEQ multiplex PCR, and TCRdb kept only the in-frame ones, dropping some. The sample contains millions of clones, 85% to 95% of which appear only once. The chain couples TRBV5-3 to TRBJ2-5; D ambiguous. TRBV5-3 counts as an open reading frame of uncertain function. The receptor's source is a man aged 18-30 years in good health. Sample: naive CD4+ T cells sorted from blood. Subset specified: CD45RA+ positively selected. CDR3 residues: CARSFRWVQETQYF. CDR3 DNA sequence: TGTGCCAGAAGCTTTAGGTGGGTCCAAGAGACCCAGTACTTC.